The 8 T cell receptor beta chains below were found in one sample sequenced in a study of T cell repertoires and HLA-DP antigens. Using immunoSEQ multiplex PCR, the repertoire was profiled, and TCRdb retains in-frame clones only, with some absent. There are approximately 90,000 clones in the sample; around nine tenths occur only once, and 1.7% lies in the top ten. What these receptors recognize is not known. Sequencing was carried out using CD4+ T cells from PBMCs. The receptors here all came from a man aged 45-65 years in good health and CMV-seronegative.

The chain links TRBV18 to TRBJ1-5; D ambiguous. Germline V CDR1 and CDR2: KGHSH, LQKENI. The CDR3 loop spans 15 amino acids. V was clipped by 1 base and J by 11 bases, with 18 bases between them. Here the CDR3 DNA reads TGTGCCAGCTCACCACGGGAAGGGATCACCTCCGCCCAGCATTTT. Translating gives CASSPREGITSAQHF.

This clone was counted a single time. V is TRBV5-4 and J is TRBJ2-1; 11 bases fit TRBD1. Looked up from germline, CDR1 is SGHNT and CDR2 is YYREEE (reference sequence). The CDR3 is made up of 15 amino acids. Losses at the gene ends were 4 bases for V and 5 bases for J; bases not matched to a gene: 5. Written as DNA, the CDR3 is TGTGCCAGCAGCCTGGGACAGGGGGGCCACAATGAGCAGTTCTTC. The encoded protein is CASSLGQGGHNEQFF.

J is TRBJ2-4 and V is TRBV14, with 7 bases lining up with TRBD1. The V gene's germline CDR1 is SGHDN and CDR2 FVKESK. Unmatched junction bases numbered 4, after V lost 3 bases and J lost 5 bases. The CDR3 spans 14 residues. DNA of the CDR3: TGTGCCAGCAGCCATAGGGGGCTCGAAAACATTCAGTACTTC. Translated: CASSHRGLENIQYF.

The CDR3 loop is CASSLQRGGTDTQYF. CDR3 sequence (DNA): TGTGCCAGCAGCCTCCAGCGGGGGGGCACAGATACGCAGTATTTT. The rearrangement links TRBV11-2 to TRBJ2-3; 9 positions agree with TRBD2. This CDR3 contains 15 residues. Germline CDR1 SGHAT, CDR2 FQNNGV. J was trimmed by 1 base and V by 5 bases; bases with no gene match: 4.

V usage is TRBV5-6 and J usage is TRBJ2-7; weak D call: TRBD2 (6 bases). V was pared by 10 bases and J by 7 bases, with 21 bases between. CDR1 is SGHDT, CDR2 YYEEEE, per germline. This CDR3 has 13 residues. The CDR3 bases are TGTGCCTGCGGAGGGGACGGCAAAAGGGAGCAGTACTTC. It encodes CACGGDGKREQYF.

The chain recombines TRBV20-1 with TRBJ1-2, with D unresolved. Trimming pared 6 bases from V and 8 bases from J, leaving 13 bases between. The CDR3 consists of 11 residues. Germline CDR1 and CDR2: DFQATT and SNEGSKA (reference sequence). CDR3 in amino acids: CSALTPQGYTF. CDR3 in DNA: TGCAGTGCCCTCACTCCGCAGGGCTACACCTTC.

This clone was observed a few times. Other DNA sequences in the sample encode the same CDR3. The gene calls are TRBV4-3 and TRBJ1-1, with unresolved D. V dropped 0 bases and J dropped 1 base, with 9 bases sitting between them. The CDR3 is made up of 15 amino acids. Germline CDR1 is LGHNA and CDR2 is YSLEER. For the CDR3, the DNA is TGCGCCAGCAGCCAAGACACAGCTCAGAACACTGAAGCTTTCTTT. Translating it yields CASSQDTAQNTEAFF.

V gene TRBV4-1 combines with J gene TRBJ1-4; weak D call: TRBD1 (5 bases). CDR3 length: 13 residues. V was clipped by 8 bases and J by 7 bases, with 14 bases between them. Germline V gene sequence: CDR1 MGHRA, CDR2 YSYEKL. The CDR3 bases are TGCGCCAGCTGCCGGGGGGATGGTGAAAAACTGTTTTTT. Protein: CASCRGDGEKLFF.